Listed here are 19 T cell receptor beta chains from one sample, sequenced in a study of T cell repertoires in cytomegalovirus infection. TCRdb processed the reads anew with MiXCR; each CDR3 protein has one entry. The sample lists about 700,000 distinct CDR3 sequences; roughly 30% were seen once. Antigen specificity for these receptors is unknown. The input for sequencing was cultured PBMCs, taken from culture after CMV antigen stimulation. These receptor sequences come from a human donor in good health (CMV status not recorded). Some clones in this sample may be carry-over from other donors' samples.

The chain has TRBV20-1 and TRBJ1-1; a weak D match, TRBD1 (5 bases). The CDR3 is made up of 15 amino acids. With 0 bases removed from V and 2 bases from J, the gap between germline ends came to 13 bases. CDR1 is DFQATT, CDR2 SNEGSKA, per germline (reference sequence). The CDR3 loop is CSARDLQGTNTEAFF. For the CDR3, the DNA is TGCAGTGCTAGAGATCTGCAAGGGACCAACACTGAAGCTTTCTTT.

This clonotype has just a few counts. This CDR3 reads CASSLDLTSGTRADTQYF. The CDR3 DNA follows: TGTGCCAGCAGCTTAGATCTAACTAGCGGAACTCGTGCAGATACGCAGTATTTT. The gene calls are TRBV11-2 and TRBJ2-3, with TRBD2 matching over 8 bases. After removal of 0 bases from V and 4 bases from J, the junction contained 12 bases not matched to a gene. The germline gives CDR1 SGHAT, CDR2 FQNNGV. The CDR3 runs 18 residues.

This chain links TRBV19 with TRBJ1-6, with 8 positions matching TRBD1. The CDR3 sequence is 14 residues long. The germline gives CDR1 LNHDA, CDR2 SQIVND (reference sequence). The V gene end was trimmed by 2 bases and the J gene end by 7 bases; junction bases not matched to a gene: 1. The CDR3 DNA reads TGTGCCAGTAGTATAAGGGACAGGAATTCACCCCTCCACTTT. This translates into CASSIRDRNSPLHF. The full variable domain, in which reference TRBV19 and TRBJ1-6 provide the parts outside the CDR3, is DGGITQSPKYLFRKEGQNVTLSCEQNLNHDAMYWYRQDPGQGLRLIYYSQIVNDFQKGDIAEGYSVSREKKESFPLTVTSAQKNPTAFYLCASSIRDRNSPLHFGNGTRLTVT.

This clonotype was observed a few times. The rearrangement joins TRBV7-2 to TRBJ2-7; 9 positions match TRBD1. Germline V gene lookup returns CDR1 SGHTA and CDR2 FQGNSA. Losses at the gene ends were 5 bases for V and 0 bases for J; bases not matched to a gene: 8. The CDR3 totals 16 residues. CDR3 DNA sequence: TGTGCCAGCAGCCCCTACGACAGGGGGAGCTCCTACGAGCAGTACTTC. Its translation is CASSPYDRGSSYEQYF.

This clonotype was observed a single time. This may be a read error, as it is one base from a much larger clone. The rearrangement uses TRBV7-8 and TRBJ1-1; D call uncertain. The germline V gene encodes CDR1 SGHVS and CDR2 FQNEAQ. The CDR3 has 13 residues. Trimming removed 5 bases at V and 8 bases at J, with 15 bases between. CDR3 region: CASSIDWVREAFF. The DNA of the CDR3 is TGTGCCAGCAGCATCGACTGGGTTCGGGAAGCTTTCTTT.

V is TRBV20-1 and J is TRBJ2-3, with 14 bases lining up with TRBD2. CDR1 DFQATT and CDR2 SNEGSKA come from the germline V gene (reference sequence). The CDR3 is 14 amino acids. CDR3 DNA sequence: TGCACGGCCGGGACTAGCGGGGGCCCCGATACGCAGTATTTT. Protein product: CTAGTSGGPDTQYF.

This chain joins TRBV9 and TRBJ1-4, with D possibly TRBD1 on 5 matching bases. The CDR3 totals 15 residues. V lost 3 bases, J lost 4 bases, and 13 bases lay in between. From germline, CDR1 is SGDLS and CDR2 YYNGEE. CDR3 sequence: CASSAPGRSNEKLFF. CDR3 nucleotide sequence: TGTGCCAGCAGCGCCCCAGGGAGGAGTAATGAAAAACTGTTTTTT.

The chain combines TRBV11-2 with TRBJ2-1; 10 bases match TRBD1. CDR3 length equals 17 residues. Trimming took 5 bases from V and 6 from J; bases not matched to a gene: 13. Germline V gene sequence: CDR1 SGHAT, CDR2 FQNNGV. This CDR3 is CASSTPRDRGIGNEQFF. The CDR3 DNA sequence: TGTGCCAGCAGCACCCCCCGGGACAGGGGCATCGGCAATGAGCAGTTCTTC.

V is TRBV6-8 and J is TRBJ1-5; D gene unclear. The germline V and J ends were trimmed by 10 bases and 6 bases, with 16 bases remaining between them. The CDR3 has 13 amino acids. The germline V gene encodes CDR1 MNHGY and CDR2 SAAAGT. For the CDR3, the DNA is TGTGCCACTCTGACCCTCTATGGTCAGCCCCAGCATTTT. Translating gives CATLTLYGQPQHF.

CDR3 in DNA: TGTGCCAGCAGCCTCGGGACAAGGCTTGGGTATACGCAGTATTTT. This encodes CASSLGTRLGYTQYF. V gene TRBV7-2 combines with J gene TRBJ2-3, with D maybe TRBD1 (6 bases). The ends were cut back, 5 bases at V and 7 bases at J, with 19 bases in the middle. CDR1 is SGHTA and CDR2 is FQGNSA in the germline V gene. This CDR3 is 15 amino acids long.

This clonotype occurred a few times. The chain uses TRBV7-2 and TRBJ2-5; 8 bases fit TRBD2. CDR1 and CDR2 from the germline V gene are SGHTA and FQGNSA. CDR3 length: 14 residues. The V and J ends lost 7 bases and 3 bases, in that order; junction bases with no gene match: 7. The DNA for the CDR3 is TGTGCCAGCACCAGCGGGCGGGGGGAAGAGACCCAGTACTTC. It codes for CASTSGRGEETQYF.

This clonotype was recorded a few times. This chain connects TRBV11-3 to TRBJ2-4; no clear D gene. Germline CDR1 is SGHNT and CDR2 is YENEEA. The CDR3 extends over 13 amino acids. Trimming removed 2 bases at V and 8 bases at J, with 10 bases between. In DNA, the CDR3 is TGTGCCAGCAGCTTACCTTCGTCGGACATTCAGTACTTC. This sequence encodes CASSLPSSDIQYF.

Only a few counts were recorded for this clonotype. The chain carries TRBV20-1 and TRBJ2-1; 12 bases map to TRBD2. Germline lookup yields CDR1 DFQATT and CDR2 SNEGSKA (reference sequence). The CDR3 is 13 amino acids. V lost 1 base to trimming and J lost 15 bases; unmatched junction nucleotides: 7. The CDR3 nucleotides are TGCAGTGCTAGAGTGGCTAGCGGGAGGGCCTGGTTCTTC. It yields the protein CSARVASGRAWFF.

This clonotype was seen a handful of times. CDR3 in DNA: TGTGCCACCAGCAGTGGGATTGGGGCAACTAATGAAAAACTGTTTTTT. Residues: CATSSGIGATNEKLFF. This sequence joins TRBV15 and TRBJ1-4; D gene unclear. The V gene's germline CDR1 is LNHNV and CDR2 YYDKDF (reference sequence). Trimming cost V 3 bases and J 0 bases, with 11 bases left between them. CDR3 length equals 16 residues.

This clonotype was observed a handful of times. The chain joins TRBV19 to TRBJ2-1; perhaps TRBD1 as D (7 bases). The V end lost 5 bases, the J end lost 15 bases, and 17 bases lay between the germline ends. This CDR3 has 12 amino acids. Germline CDR1 reads LNHDA; CDR2 reads SQIVND (reference sequence). The CDR3 DNA sequence: TGTGCCAGTAGTGCGGGACAGTGGGCGCCGTTCTTC. Its translation is CASSAGQWAPFF. Drawing the rest from reference TRBV19 and TRBJ2-1, the complete variable domain is DGGITQSPKYLFRKEGQNVTLSCEQNLNHDAMYWYRQDPGQGLRLIYYSQIVNDFQKGDIAEGYSVSREKKESFPLTVTSAQKNPTAFYLCASSAGQWAPFFGPGTRLTVL.

The rearrangement joins TRBV4-3 to TRBJ2-3, with 10 positions matching TRBD2. The CDR3 has 16 amino acids. J gave up 4 bases and V 4 bases, and 8 bases lay outside the gene matches. The germline V gene has CDR1 LGHNA and CDR2 YSLEER. The CDR3 region is CASSRKTSGLADTQYF. CDR3 nucleotides: TGCGCCAGCAGCCGAAAGACTAGCGGGTTGGCAGATACGCAGTATTTT.

This sequence joins TRBV28 and TRBJ2-5; 7 bases match TRBD1. This CDR3 has 16 amino acids. Germline CDR1 MDHEN, CDR2 SYDVKM. After removal of 3 bases from V and 4 bases from J, the junction contained 11 bases not matched to a gene. The CDR3 DNA sequence: TGTGCCAGCAGTTTTCTGGTAGGGGGCTCTTCAGAGACCCAGTACTTC. It encodes CASSFLVGGSSETQYF.

This clonotype showed up just a few times. This rearrangement joins TRBV7-2 to TRBJ1-6; tentative D call: TRBD1 (5 bases). CDR1 and CDR2 from the germline V gene are SGHTA and FQGNSA. There are 11 residues in the CDR3. Between the trimmed V and J ends, which lost 5 bases and 14 bases, there was a span of 10 bases. CDR3 nucleotide sequence: TGTGCCAGCAGCACTGACAGCTCCCTCCACTTT. Its protein is CASSTDSSLHF.

This clonotype turned up a few times. CDR3 sequence: CASSFRTGINYGYTF. The CDR3 nucleotides read TGTGCCAGCAGCTTCCGGACAGGGATAAACTATGGCTACACCTTC. The chain combines TRBV7-2 with TRBJ1-2; 8 positions match TRBD1. The CDR3 has 15 residues. The germline CDR1 and CDR2 sequences are SGHTA and FQGNSA. V shed 3 bases and J 2 bases; nucleotides not matched to a gene: 5.